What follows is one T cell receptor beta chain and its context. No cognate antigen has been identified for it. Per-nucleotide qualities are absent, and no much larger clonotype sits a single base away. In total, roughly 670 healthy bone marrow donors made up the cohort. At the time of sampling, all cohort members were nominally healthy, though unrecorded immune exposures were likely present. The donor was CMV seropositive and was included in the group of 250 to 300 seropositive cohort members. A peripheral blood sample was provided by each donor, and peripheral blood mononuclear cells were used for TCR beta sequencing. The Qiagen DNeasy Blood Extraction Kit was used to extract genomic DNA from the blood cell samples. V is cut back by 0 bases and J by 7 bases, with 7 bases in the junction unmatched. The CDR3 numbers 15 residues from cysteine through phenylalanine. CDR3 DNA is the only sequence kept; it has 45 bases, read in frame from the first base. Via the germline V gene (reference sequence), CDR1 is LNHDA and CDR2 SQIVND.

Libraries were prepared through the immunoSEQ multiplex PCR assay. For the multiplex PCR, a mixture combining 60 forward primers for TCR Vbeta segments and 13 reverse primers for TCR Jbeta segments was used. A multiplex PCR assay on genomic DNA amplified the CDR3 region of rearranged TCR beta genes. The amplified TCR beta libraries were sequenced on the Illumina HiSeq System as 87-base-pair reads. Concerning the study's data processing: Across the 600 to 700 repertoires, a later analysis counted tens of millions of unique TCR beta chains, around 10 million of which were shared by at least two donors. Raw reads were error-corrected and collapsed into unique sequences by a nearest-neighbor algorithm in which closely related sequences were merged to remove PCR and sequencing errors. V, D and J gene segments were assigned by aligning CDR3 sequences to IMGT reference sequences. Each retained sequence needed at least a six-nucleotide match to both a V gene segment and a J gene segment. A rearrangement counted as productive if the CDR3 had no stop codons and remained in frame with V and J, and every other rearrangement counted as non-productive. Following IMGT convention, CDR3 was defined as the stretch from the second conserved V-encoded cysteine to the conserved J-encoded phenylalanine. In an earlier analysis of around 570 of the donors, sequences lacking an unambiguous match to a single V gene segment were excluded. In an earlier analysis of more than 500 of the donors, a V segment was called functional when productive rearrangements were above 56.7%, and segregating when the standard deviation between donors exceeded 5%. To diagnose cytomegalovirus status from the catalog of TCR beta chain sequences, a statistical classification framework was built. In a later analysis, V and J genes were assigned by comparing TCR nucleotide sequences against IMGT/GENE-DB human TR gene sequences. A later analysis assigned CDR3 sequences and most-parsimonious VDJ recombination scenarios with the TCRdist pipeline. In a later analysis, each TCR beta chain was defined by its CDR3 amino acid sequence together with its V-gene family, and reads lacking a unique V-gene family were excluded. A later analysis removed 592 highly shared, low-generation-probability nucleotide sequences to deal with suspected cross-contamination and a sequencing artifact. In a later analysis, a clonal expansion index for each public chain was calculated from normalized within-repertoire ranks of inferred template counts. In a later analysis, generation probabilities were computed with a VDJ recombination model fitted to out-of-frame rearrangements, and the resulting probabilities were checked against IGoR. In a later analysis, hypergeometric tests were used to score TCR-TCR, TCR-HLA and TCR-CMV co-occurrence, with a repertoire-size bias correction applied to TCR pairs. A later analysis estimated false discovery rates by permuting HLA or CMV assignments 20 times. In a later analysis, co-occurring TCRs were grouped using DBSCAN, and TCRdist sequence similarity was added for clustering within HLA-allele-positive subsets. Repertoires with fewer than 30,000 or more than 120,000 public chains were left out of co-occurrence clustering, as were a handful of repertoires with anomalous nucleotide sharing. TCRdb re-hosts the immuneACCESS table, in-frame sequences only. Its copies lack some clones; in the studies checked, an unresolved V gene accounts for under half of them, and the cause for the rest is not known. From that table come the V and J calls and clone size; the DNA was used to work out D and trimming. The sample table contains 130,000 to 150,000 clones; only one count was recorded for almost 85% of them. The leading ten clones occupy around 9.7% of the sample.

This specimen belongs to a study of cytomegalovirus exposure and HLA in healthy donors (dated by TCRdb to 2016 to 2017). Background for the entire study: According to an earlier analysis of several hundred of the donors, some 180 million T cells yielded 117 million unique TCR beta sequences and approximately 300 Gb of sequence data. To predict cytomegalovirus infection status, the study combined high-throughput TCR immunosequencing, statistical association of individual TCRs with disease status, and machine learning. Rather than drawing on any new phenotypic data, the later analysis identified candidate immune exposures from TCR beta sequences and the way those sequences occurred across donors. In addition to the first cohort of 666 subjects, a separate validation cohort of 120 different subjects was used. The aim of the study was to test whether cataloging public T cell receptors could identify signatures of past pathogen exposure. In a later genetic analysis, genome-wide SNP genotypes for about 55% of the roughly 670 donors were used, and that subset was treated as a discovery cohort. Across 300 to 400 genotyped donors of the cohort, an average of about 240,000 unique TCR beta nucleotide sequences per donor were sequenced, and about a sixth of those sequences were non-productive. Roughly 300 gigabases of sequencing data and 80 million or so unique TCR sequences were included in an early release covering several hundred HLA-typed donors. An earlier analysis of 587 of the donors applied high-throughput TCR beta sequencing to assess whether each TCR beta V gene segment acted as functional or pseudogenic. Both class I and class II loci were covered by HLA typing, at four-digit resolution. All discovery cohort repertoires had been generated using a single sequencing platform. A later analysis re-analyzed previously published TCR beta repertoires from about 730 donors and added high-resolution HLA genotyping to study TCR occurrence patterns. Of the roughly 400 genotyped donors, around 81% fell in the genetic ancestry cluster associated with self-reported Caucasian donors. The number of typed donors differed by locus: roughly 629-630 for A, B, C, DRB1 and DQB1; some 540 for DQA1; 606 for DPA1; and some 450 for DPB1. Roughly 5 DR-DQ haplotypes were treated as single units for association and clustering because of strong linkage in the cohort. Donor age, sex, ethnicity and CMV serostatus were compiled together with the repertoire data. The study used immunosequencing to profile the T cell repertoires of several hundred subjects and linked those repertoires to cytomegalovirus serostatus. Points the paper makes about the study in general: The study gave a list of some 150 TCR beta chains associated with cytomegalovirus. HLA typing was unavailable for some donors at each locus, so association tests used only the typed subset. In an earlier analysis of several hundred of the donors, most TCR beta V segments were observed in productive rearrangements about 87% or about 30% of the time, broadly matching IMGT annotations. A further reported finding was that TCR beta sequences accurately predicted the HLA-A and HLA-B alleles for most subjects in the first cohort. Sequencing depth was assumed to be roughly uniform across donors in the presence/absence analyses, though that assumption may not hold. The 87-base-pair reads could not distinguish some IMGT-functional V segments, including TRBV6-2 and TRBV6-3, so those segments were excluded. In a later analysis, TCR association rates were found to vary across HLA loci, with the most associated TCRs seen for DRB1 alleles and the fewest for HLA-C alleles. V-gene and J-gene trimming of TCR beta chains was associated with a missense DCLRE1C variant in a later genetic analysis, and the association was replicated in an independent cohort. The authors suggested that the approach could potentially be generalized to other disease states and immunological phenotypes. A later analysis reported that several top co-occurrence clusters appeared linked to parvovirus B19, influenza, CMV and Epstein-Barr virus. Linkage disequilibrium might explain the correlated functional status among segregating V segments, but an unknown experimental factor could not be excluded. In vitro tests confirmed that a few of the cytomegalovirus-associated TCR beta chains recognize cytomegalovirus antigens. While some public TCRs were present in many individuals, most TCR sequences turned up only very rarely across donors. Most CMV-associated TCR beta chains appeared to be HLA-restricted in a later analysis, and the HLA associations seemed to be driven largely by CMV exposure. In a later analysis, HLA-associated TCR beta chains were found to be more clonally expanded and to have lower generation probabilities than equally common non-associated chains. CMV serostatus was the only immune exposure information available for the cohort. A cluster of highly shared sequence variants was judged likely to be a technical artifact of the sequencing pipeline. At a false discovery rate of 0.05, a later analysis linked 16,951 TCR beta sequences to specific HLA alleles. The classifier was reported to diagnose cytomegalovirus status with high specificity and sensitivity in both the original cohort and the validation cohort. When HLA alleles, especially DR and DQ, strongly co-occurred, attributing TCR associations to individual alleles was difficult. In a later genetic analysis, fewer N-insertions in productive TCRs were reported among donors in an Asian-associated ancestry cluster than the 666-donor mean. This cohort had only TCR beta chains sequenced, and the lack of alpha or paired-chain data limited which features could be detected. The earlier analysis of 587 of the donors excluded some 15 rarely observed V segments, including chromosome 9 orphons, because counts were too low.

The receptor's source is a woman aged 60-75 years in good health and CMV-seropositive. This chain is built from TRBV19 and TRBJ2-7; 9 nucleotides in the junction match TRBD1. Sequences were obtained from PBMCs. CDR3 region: CASSIDTGTGMEQYF. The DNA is TGTGCCAGTAGTATAGATACCGGGACAGGGATGGAGCAGTACTTC.